This T cell receptor beta chain was sequenced in a study of cytomegalovirus exposure and HLA in healthy donors. The PCR was carried out with 60 Vbeta primers and 13 Jbeta primers. Profiling relied on immunoSEQ multiplex PCR, and the TCRdb table lists in-frame clones only, not all of them. The sample records roughly 200,000 clones, 80% to 85% being singletons. The study, taken as a whole, reports: As confirmed in vitro, a few CMV-associated chains were specific for CMV antigens.

For this clone: Its antigen is currently unknown.

This CDR3 comprises 13 residues. Per germline, CDR1 KGHSH and CDR2 LQKENI. V was pared by 3 bases and J by 7 bases, with 12 bases between. This chain connects TRBV18 to TRBJ1-2; TRBD1 is a possible D gene (5 bases). The receptor was isolated from a boy between 2 and 10 years old in good health and CMV-seronegative. Sequenced material: PBMCs. CDR3 sequence (DNA): TGTGCCAGCTCACCGACAGACGGGAGTGGCTACACCTTC. Translated: CASSPTDGSGYTF.